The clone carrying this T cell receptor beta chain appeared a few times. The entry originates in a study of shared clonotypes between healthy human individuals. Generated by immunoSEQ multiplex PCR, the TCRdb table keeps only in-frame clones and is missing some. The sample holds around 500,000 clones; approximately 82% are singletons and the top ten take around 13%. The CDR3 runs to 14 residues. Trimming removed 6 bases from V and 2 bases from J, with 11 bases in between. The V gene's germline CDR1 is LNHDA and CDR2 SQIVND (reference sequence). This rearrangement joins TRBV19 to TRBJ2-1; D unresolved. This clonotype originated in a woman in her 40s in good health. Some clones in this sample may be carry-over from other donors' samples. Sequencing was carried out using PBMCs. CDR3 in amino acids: CASRGPRAYNEQFF. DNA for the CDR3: TGTGCCAGTAGAGGGCCTCGAGCCTACAATGAGCAGTTCTTC.